These T cell receptor beta chains were read from a single sample in a study of cytomegalovirus exposure and HLA in healthy donors. Profiling relied on immunoSEQ multiplex PCR, and the TCRdb table lists in-frame clones only, not all of them. Of tens of thousands of clones in the sample, about 67% were seen once. The sample was PBMCs. The receptor source for this set is a man aged 25-40 years in good health and CMV-seronegative. CDR3s include the opening cysteine and the closing phenylalanine or tryptophan. D genes are given only for firm matches. Only some rows state a clone size, as once, few, many or a class for expanded clones.

14,-,TRBJ2-2,-,TRBV2,TGTGCCAGCACTCCTAGCAAGAACACCGGGGAGCTGTTTTTT,CASTPSKNTGELFF
14,-,TRBJ2-5,-,TRBV7-9,TGTGCCAGCAGCTTAGAGAGCCCGGGGGAGACCCAGTACTTC,CASSLESPGETQYF
14,-,TRBJ1-4,-,TRBV9,TGTGCCAGCAGCGTAGGGCAGACTAATGAAAAACTGTTTTTT,CASSVGQTNEKLFF
15,-,TRBJ1-6,-,TRBV7-9,TGTGCCAGCAGCCCGGGACATAGCTCTAGTTCACCCCTCCACTTT,CASSPGHSSSSPLHF
14,-,TRBJ2-7,-,TRBV28,TGTGCCAGCAGTCTGGACTTGAGCTCCTACGAGCAGTACTTC,CASSLDLSSYEQYF
17,few,TRBJ2-3,TRBD1,TRBV5-6,TGTGCCAGCAGCTTTGGTCCGGGACAGAGAATTCGCGATACGCAGTATTTT,CASSFGPGQRIRDTQYF
13,few,TRBJ1-2,-,TRBV6-5,TGTGCCAGCAGTTACTCAAGGGGATATGGCTACACCTTC,CASSYSRGYGYTF
19,-,TRBJ2-1,TRBD2,TRBV5-8,TGTGCCAGCAGCTTGGTGGCACTAGCGGGGGGGCCTAGGTACAATGAGCAGTTCTTC,CASSLVALAGGPRYNEQFF
14,few,TRBJ1-5,TRBD1,TRBV27,TGTGCCAGCAGGGGGACAGCTCCCAATCAGCCCCAGCATTTT,CASRGTAPNQPQHF
13,-,TRBJ2-1,TRBD2,TRBV6-6,TGTGCCAGCAGTTACTCTGTAGCGGGTGAGCAGTTCTTC,CASSYSVAGEQFF
16,-,TRBJ2-5,TRBD2,TRBV4-1,TGCGCCAGCAGCCAAGATGGGGGGACTAGCAGGGAGACCCAGTACTTC,CASSQDGGTSRETQYF
15,-,TRBJ1-4,-,TRBV6-5,TGTGCCAGCAGTCCCTGGGGGGGTTCTAATGAAAAACTGTTTTTT,CASSPWGGSNEKLFF
15,-,TRBJ2-1,-,TRBV2,TGTGCCAGCAGCCAAGGGGCGGGGCGACGGGGTGAGCAGTTCTTC,CASSQGAGRRGEQFF
14,-,TRBJ1-2,TRBD1,TRBV2,TGTGCCAGCAGCCAACAGGGGCCGGAGTATGGCTACACCTTC,CASSQQGPEYGYTF
15,few,TRBJ2-1,TRBD1,TRBV29-1,TGCAGCGCCCGACCCCCGGGACAGAGAAGCAATGAGCAGTTCTTC,CSARPPGQRSNEQFF
13,-,TRBJ1-5,-,TRBV25-1,TGTGCCACGGCGGGAGAGAGCAATCAGCCCCAGCATTTT,CATAGESNQPQHF
14,-,TRBJ1-5,-,TRBV7-2,TGTGCCAGCAGCTTGGCACATAGCAATCAGCCCCAGCATTTT,CASSLAHSNQPQHF
15,-,TRBJ2-7,TRBD1,TRBV6-5,TGTGCCAGCAGTCCAACCGGGACAGGGGGTTACGAGCAGTACTTC,CASSPTGTGGYEQYF
13,-,TRBJ2-7,-,TRBV5-4,TGTGCCAGCAGCTTCCCACCGGGCTACGAGCAGTACTTC,CASSFPPGYEQYF
15,few,TRBJ1-4,TRBD1,TRBV6-1,TGTGCCAGCAGTGGGTCGGGGACAGGTAATGAAAAACTGTTTTTT,CASSGSGTGNEKLFF
13,-,TRBJ1-2,TRBD1,TRBV13,TGTGCCAGCAGCGCGACAGGGGGCTACGGCTACACCTTC,CASSATGGYGYTF
15,-,TRBJ2-2,TRBD2,TRBV11-3,TGTGCCAGCAGCAATAGCGGGAGTGGGGTCGGGGAGCTGTTTTTT,CASSNSGSGVGELFF
14,-,TRBJ2-2,-,TRBV25-1,TGTGCCAGCAGTCACGTCCGCGACACCGGGGAGCTGTTTTTT,CASSHVRDTGELFF
14,few,TRBJ2-7,-,TRBV10-3,TGTGCCATCAGTGAGTCTCTACCTACCTACGAGCAGTACTTC,CAISESLPTYEQYF
12,-,TRBJ2-6,-,TRBV30,TGTGCCTGGAGCCCAGGGGCCAACGTCCTGACTTTC,CAWSPGANVLTF
16,-,TRBJ1-4,TRBD1,TRBV4-2,TGTGCCAGCAGCCAAGATTCGGGGACAGGGTGGGGAAAACTGTTTTTT,CASSQDSGTGWGKLFF
15,once,TRBJ2-5,-,TRBV4-2,TGTGCCAGCAGCCAAGATGAAGGGGGGCGGGAGACCCGGTACTTC,CASSQDEGGRETRYF
14,few,TRBJ1-2,-,TRBV2,TGTGCCAGCAGCATTCAAGGAGCCGACTATGGCTACACCTTC,CASSIQGADYGYTF
16,-,TRBJ2-4,TRBD1,TRBV4-1,TGCGCCAGCAGCCTTCAGACAGGGGCCGGTCAAAACATTCAGTACTTC,CASSLQTGAGQNIQYF
15,-,TRBJ2-1,TRBD1,TRBV19,TGTGCCAGTAATAGACAGGGGGGTTCCTACAATGAGCAGTTCTTC,CASNRQGGSYNEQFF
14,-,TRBJ1-2,-,TRBV5-1,TGCGCCAGCAGCTTGGGGGGGGTGGACTATGGCTACACCTTC,CASSLGGVDYGYTF
13,-,TRBJ1-2,-,TRBV30,TGTGCCTGGAGTGTACAGGGCGCAAATGGCTACACCTTC,CAWSVQGANGYTF
14,-,TRBJ2-3,TRBD1,TRBV30,TGTGCCTTGACAGGGGATGGGGTCACAGATACGCAGTATTTT,CALTGDGVTDTQYF
14,-,TRBJ2-7,-,TRBV9,TGTGCCAGCAGCGTAGAGGGCAGGGTATACGAGCAGTACTTC,CASSVEGRVYEQYF
14,-,TRBJ1-6,TRBD1,TRBV30,TGTGCCACCAACCCCGGGACAGGGAGTTCACCCCTCCACTTT,CATNPGTGSSPLHF
15,-,TRBJ2-7,TRBD1,TRBV5-1,TGCGCCAGCAGCCCGGCTGGGACAGGGACCTACGAGCAGTACTTC,CASSPAGTGTYEQYF
13,-,TRBJ1-1,-,TRBV5-4,TGTGCCAGCAGCTTGGTTAGCCAGGGTGTTGCTTTCTTT,CASSLVSQGVAFF
17,-,TRBJ2-7,-,TRBV7-9,TGTGCCAGCAGCTTAGCGGCCGGAGGGCAGGGGGGAACCGAGCAGTACTTC,CASSLAAGGQGGTEQYF
14,few,TRBJ2-2,-,TRBV27,TGTGCCAGCATCGCCGGGGACTACACCGGGGAGCTGTTTTTT,CASIAGDYTGELFF